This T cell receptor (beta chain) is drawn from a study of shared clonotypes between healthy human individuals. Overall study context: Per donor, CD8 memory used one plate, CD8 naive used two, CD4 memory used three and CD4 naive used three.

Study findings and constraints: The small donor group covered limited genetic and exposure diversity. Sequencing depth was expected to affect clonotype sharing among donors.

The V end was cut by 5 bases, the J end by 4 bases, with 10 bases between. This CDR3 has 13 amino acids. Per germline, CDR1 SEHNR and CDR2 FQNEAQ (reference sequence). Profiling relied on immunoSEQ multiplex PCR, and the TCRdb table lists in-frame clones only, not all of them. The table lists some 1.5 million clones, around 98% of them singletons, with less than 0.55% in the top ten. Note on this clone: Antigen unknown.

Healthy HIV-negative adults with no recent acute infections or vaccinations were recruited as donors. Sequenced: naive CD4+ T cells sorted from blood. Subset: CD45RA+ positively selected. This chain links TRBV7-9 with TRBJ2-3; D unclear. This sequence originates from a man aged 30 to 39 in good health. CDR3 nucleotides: TGTGCCAGCAGCCCTAAACGCTCAGATACGCAGTATTTT. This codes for CASSPKRSDTQYF.